Listed here are 26 T cell receptor beta chains from one sample, sequenced in a study of T cells expressing NK-cell markers (dated by TCRdb to 2020 to 2021). Libraries were constructed by 5' RACE. TCRdb records Illumina HiSeq 2000 as the sequencer. After the reads were reprocessed by TCRdb, one entry was made per CDR3 protein sequence, with no DNA. This sample's table contains a few hundred thousand distinct CDR3 sequences. Roughly 5.2% of the sample is in the top ten clones. Sequencing was done on a sample of blood T cells: a sorted CD56 or NKG2C T cell subset, CD4+ or CD8+ T cells, or bulk PBMC T cells (not recorded which). These receptor sequences come from a man aged 18 to 69 in good health.

CDR3 in amino acids: CASSPRRTEFSGANVLTF. The chain employs TRBV11-1 and TRBJ2-6. This CDR3 region has 18 residues. Germline CDR1 reads SGHAT; CDR2 reads FQDESV (reference sequence). The full variable domain, its missing parts supplied by reference TRBV11-1 and TRBJ2-6, is EAEVAQSPRYKITEKSQAVAFWCDPISGHATLYWYRQILGQGPELLVQFQDESVVDDSQLPKDRFSAERLKGVDSTLKIQPAELGDSAMYLCASSPRRTEFSGANVLTFGAGSRLTVL.

The chain combines TRBV24-1 with TRBJ2-7; with no DNA, the TCRdb D assignment of TRBD1 cannot be verified. Germline V gene lookup returns CDR1 KGHDR and CDR2 SFDVKD. The CDR3 loop spans 15 amino acids. The CDR3 here is CATQAGGTGSGEQYF.

The chain links TRBV19 to TRBJ1-2; as DNA is missing, the TRBD1 call by TCRdb cannot be tested. The CDR3 is 18 amino acids. Germline V CDR1 and CDR2: LNHDA, SQIVND (reference sequence). The CDR3 is CASSTRRTGNTVNYGYTF.

The genes are TRBV11-2 and TRBJ2-7; there is no DNA to check the TCRdb D call of TRBD2. This CDR3 has 16 residues. Germline-derived CDR1 and CDR2 are SGHAT and FQNNGV. The CDR3 is CASSFQVAGSTYEQYF.

The gene calls are TRBV19 and TRBJ2-3. Per the germline V gene, CDR1 is LNHDA and CDR2 is SQIVND (reference sequence). CDR3 size: 13 residues. The CDR3 sequence: CASSMGSADTQYF.

The V call is TRBV20-1, the J call TRBJ2-1; the D gene TCRdb calls, TRBD1, cannot be checked with no DNA. There are 13 residues in the CDR3. CDR1 is DFQATT, CDR2 SNEGSKA, per germline (reference sequence). CDR3 sequence: CSARLAVPNEQFF.

The rearrangement joins TRBV12-3 or TRBV12-4 to TRBJ1-5; the D gene TCRdb calls, TRBD1, cannot be checked with no DNA. There are 16 residues in the CDR3. CDR3 loop: CASSLAVGAGVQPQHF.

The V and J genes are TRBV5-1 and TRBJ2-3; TCRdb returns TRBD1, unconfirmable since there is no DNA. CDR1 SGHRS and CDR2 YFSETQ come from the germline V gene. The CDR3 totals 18 residues. This CDR3 is CASSLGPGQGFRADTQYF.

The chain links TRBV20-1 to TRBJ2-5; the D call of TRBD1 rests on TCRdb alone, since no DNA is present to check it. Germline assignment: CDR1 DFQATT and CDR2 SNEGSKA (reference sequence). This CDR3 contains 13 residues. CDR3 sequence: CSAPNQGAETQYF.

The CDR3 loop is CASTYFGPAYNSPLHF. The V gene is TRBV6-5, the J gene TRBJ1-6. Per germline, CDR1 MNHEY and CDR2 SVGAGI. This CDR3 is 16 amino acids long.

The V and J genes are TRBV5-1 and TRBJ2-1. The CDR3 covers 13 residues. Germline V lookup: CDR1 SGHRS, CDR2 YFSETQ. CDR3 in amino acids: CASSLGVENEQFF. Variable domain in full (rest from reference TRBV5-1 and TRBJ2-1): KAGVTQTPRYLIKTRGQQVTLSCSPISGHRSVSWYQQTPGQGLQFLFEYFSETQRNKGNFPGRFSGRQFSNSRSEMNVSTLELGDSALYLCASSLGVENEQFFGPGTRLTVL.

The chain combines TRBV12-5 with TRBJ2-3; lacking DNA, the TRBD2 call made by TCRdb goes unchecked. The CDR3 sequence is 15 residues long. From germline, CDR1 is LGHNT and CDR2 FRNRAP. This chain's CDR3 is CASGLARHSGDTQYF.

V and J are TRBV25-1 and TRBJ2-1; TCRdb's D gene call, TRBD1, goes unchecked for lack of DNA. CDR1 is MGHDK and CDR2 is SYGVNS in the germline V gene. This CDR3 has 15 residues. This CDR3 reads CASSSGTGERNEQFF.

V gene TRBV19 combines with J gene TRBJ2-1. Germline values: CDR1 LNHDA, CDR2 SQIVND (reference sequence). The CDR3 has 16 amino acids. CDR3: CASSIIWGSSYNEQFF.

The chain combines TRBV19 with TRBJ2-3; TCRdb's D call, TRBD2, is unchecked because there is no DNA. The CDR3 spans 17 residues. The germline CDR1 and CDR2 sequences are LNHDA and SQIVND (reference sequence). CDR3 loop: CASSMVGGLVGLDTQYF. Complete variable domain (other parts from reference TRBV19 and TRBJ2-3): DGGITQSPKYLFRKEGQNVTLSCEQNLNHDAMYWYRQDPGQGLRLIYYSQIVNDFQKGDIAEGYSVSREKKESFPLTVTSAQKNPTAFYLCASSMVGGLVGLDTQYFGPGTRLTVL.

The chain employs TRBV6-2 or TRBV6-3 and TRBJ2-7; without DNA, the TCRdb call of TRBD2 cannot be checked. Germline CDR1 reads MNHEY; CDR2 reads SVGEGT. The CDR3 sequence is 17 residues long. The CDR3 loop is CASSYPIGGAETYEQYF.

The V call is TRBV5-6, the J call TRBJ2-3; with no DNA, the TCRdb D assignment of TRBD2 cannot be verified. Germline values: CDR1 SGHDT, CDR2 YYEEEE. This CDR3 has 14 residues. Here the CDR3 reads CASSLSGGHDTQYF.

This CDR3 reads CSARGWGLAETQYF. The chain is built from TRBV20-1 and TRBJ2-5; TCRdb designates TRBD2, a call that cannot be tested without DNA. The CDR3 contains 14 residues. Germline CDR1 and CDR2: DFQATT and SNEGSKA (reference sequence).

J is TRBJ2-7 and V is TRBV7-2. This CDR3 spans 13 amino acids. Germline-derived CDR1 and CDR2 are SGHTA and FQGNSA. The chain's CDR3 is CASSFTERYEQYF.

This chain uses TRBV6-6 with TRBJ1-2. The CDR3 has 13 residues. CDR1 and CDR2 (germline): MNHNY, SVGAGI (reference sequence). CDR3 residues: CASIRTENYGYTF.

The V gene is TRBV20-1, the J gene TRBJ1-4; with no DNA, the TCRdb D assignment of TRBD1 cannot be verified. This CDR3 comprises 13 residues. Looked up from germline, CDR1 is DFQATT and CDR2 is SNEGSKA (reference sequence). The CDR3 loop is CSAPDRGGEKLFF.

This chain joins TRBV6-1 and TRBJ2-7; absent DNA, TCRdb's TRBD1 call cannot be checked. This CDR3 region has 13 residues. CDR1 and CDR2 from the germline V gene are MNHNS and SASEGT. CDR3 residues: CASRAGTEYEQYF.

This rearrangement joins TRBV5-1 to TRBJ2-6; TCRdb outputs TRBD1, but without DNA this stays unchecked. Germline lookup yields CDR1 SGHRS and CDR2 YFSETQ. The CDR3 runs to 16 residues. CDR3 region: CASSSQTVAGANVLTF.

The chain links TRBV11-2 to TRBJ2-1; the TCRdb call, TRBD1, lacks DNA for checking. Germline-derived CDR1 and CDR2 are SGHAT and FQNNGV. This CDR3 is 13 amino acids long. The CDR3 spells CASSLKGEFEQFF.

The chain recombines TRBV4-1 with TRBJ1-3. The CDR3 contains 16 residues. Germline loops: CDR1 MGHRA, CDR2 YSYEKL. CDR3 region: CASSQVISRSGNTIYF.

The rearrangement joins TRBV19 to TRBJ2-1; the TCRdb D gene call, TRBD1, has no DNA to confirm it. Germline CDR1 and CDR2: LNHDA and SQIVND (reference sequence). The CDR3 runs 14 residues. The CDR3 loop reads CASTDRGHYNEQFF.